This T cell receptor (beta chain) was sequenced during a study of a mutant IDH1 vaccine in newly diagnosed glioma. Turning to the study itself: Administration of eight vaccinations to patients took place in weeks 1, 3, 5, 7, 11, 15, 19, 23. Vaccination followed radiotherapy alone by 4-6 weeks, or accompanied temozolomide cycles.

The method was immunoSEQ multiplex PCR; TCRdb's version includes in-frame clones alone and lacks a portion of them. This table has approximately 40,000 clones, approximately 80% appearing once. Of note for this clone: No antigen is known for it.

Time point given: week 5, during vaccination. One vaccine dose held 300 ug of mutant IDH1 20-mer peptide and came with topical imiquimod. This CDR3 is built from 15 residues. In germline, CDR1 is SGHKS, CDR2 YYEKEE (reference sequence). V dropped 0 bases and J dropped 3 bases, with 10 bases sitting between them. The specimen was PBMCs, collected from a glioma patient whose treatment included an IDH1 peptide vaccine. The sequence was collected from a middle-aged man with glioma. The chain links TRBV5-5 to TRBJ1-5, with D tentatively TRBD1 (5 bases). The CDR3, as DNA: TGTGCCAGCAGCTTGGCCCCAGGGAACAATCAGCCCCAGCATTTT. It yields the protein CASSLAPGNNQPQHF.